The 24 T cell receptor beta chains reported below all come from one sample, sequenced in a study of T cells after yellow fever vaccination. TCRdb re-derived calls from the 5' RACE reads in MiXCR, one entry per CDR3 protein. The sample comprises roughly 330,000 distinct CDR3 sequences, around 7% of which are singletons, and over 15% rests with the top ten. The sample consisted of PBMCs, taken roughly seven weeks after the first yellow fever vaccination. The receptors stem from a man between 18 and 29 years old who received the YFV17D yellow fever vaccine.

This clonotype was observed many times. The chain couples TRBV2 to TRBJ2-7; the D gene is possibly TRBD1 (6 bases). CDR1 and CDR2 (germline): SNHLY, FYNNEI. The CDR3 has 12 amino acids. The V and J ends lost 6 bases and 2 bases respectively, with 8 bases between them. CDR3 in DNA: TGTGCCAGCAGAGGACAGACCTACGAGCAGTACGTC. It codes for CASRGQTYEQYV.

This clonotype occurred many times. The rearrangement joins TRBV7-2 to TRBJ2-3; TRBD1 aligns across 8 bases. This CDR3 is 14 amino acids long. Germline V gives CDR1 SGHTA, CDR2 FQGNSA. V dropped 8 bases and J dropped 6; count of bases not matched to a gene: 10. CDR3 region: CASGEGTGPDTQYF. The DNA for the CDR3 is TGTGCCAGCGGCGAGGGGACAGGTCCGGATACGCAGTATTTT. The full variable domain, with the rest looked up from reference TRBV7-2 and TRBJ2-3, is GAGVSQSPSNKVTEKGKDVELRCDPISGHTALYWYRQSLGQGLEFLIYFQGNSAPDKSGLPSDRFSAERTGGSVSTLTIQRTQQEDSAVYLCASGEGTGPDTQYFGPGTRLTVL.

In its sample, this clonotype was seen many times. The chain joins TRBV5-1 to TRBJ1-1; D ambiguous. Trimming shortened V by 7 bases and J by 1 base, and 11 bases separated the two germline ends. The germline gives CDR1 SGHRS, CDR2 YFSETQ. The CDR3 length is 13 residues. As DNA, the CDR3 is TGCGCCAGCGGGGTGTTGCGGAACACTGAAGCTTTCTTT. This encodes CASGVLRNTEAFF.

A few counts support this clonotype. The V gene is TRBV5-1, the J gene TRBJ1-2; D unresolved. CDR3 length: 14 amino acids. CDR1 and CDR2 (germline): SGHRS, YFSETQ. Trimming took 4 bases from V and 8 from J, leaving 18 bases between them. CDR3 nucleotide sequence: TGCGCCAGCAGCCTAACGACGAACAGAGAGGGCTACACCTTC. It translates to CASSLTTNREGYTF.

The chain couples TRBV4-1 to TRBJ2-2; D may be TRBD1 (6 bases). CDR1 is MGHRA and CDR2 is YSYEKL in the germline V gene. Trimming removed 4 bases from V and 6 bases from J, with 12 bases in between. The CDR3 consists of 14 residues. For the CDR3, the DNA is TGCGCCAGCAGCCCTGGACAGACCGCCGGGGAGCTGTTTTTT. It translates to CASSPGQTAGELFF.

In this sample, this clonotype turned up a few times. V is TRBV5-8 and J is TRBJ2-5; TRBD1 is a possible D gene (7 bases). The CDR3 totals 14 residues. The germline CDR1 and CDR2 sequences are SGHTS and YDEGEE. The ends were cut back, 5 bases at V and 4 bases at J, with 15 bases in the middle. CDR3 loop: CASRSRGARETQYF. The CDR3 DNA reads TGTGCCAGCAGAAGCAGGGGGGCTCGAGAGACCCAGTACTTC. Full variable domain (rest looked up from reference TRBV5-8 and TRBJ2-5): EAGVTQSPTHLIKTRGQQATLRCSPISGHTSVYWYQQALGLGLQFLLWYDEGEERNRGNFPPRFSGRQFPNYSSELNVNALELEDSALYLCASRSRGARETQYFGPGTRLLVL.

This clonotype came up a few times. The J gene is TRBJ1-2, the V gene TRBV13; D remains unclear. Germline V gene lookup returns CDR1 PRHDT and CDR2 FYEKMQ (reference sequence). There are 14 residues in the CDR3. Trimming removed 7 bases at V and 2 bases at J, with 14 bases between. CDR3 DNA: TGTGCCAGCACCTCTCCCGGCAGGAACTATGGCTACACCTTC. It translates to CASTSPGRNYGYTF.

This clonotype was detected only a few times. CDR3 bases: TGTGCCAGCATCCTACTAGCGGCTTCCTACAATGAGCAGTTCTTC. Translating gives CASILLAASYNEQFF. This rearrangement joins TRBV7-2 to TRBJ2-1, with 8 bases identical to TRBD2. Germline CDR1 and CDR2: SGHTA and FQGNSA. This CDR3 comprises 15 residues. With 7 bases clipped from V and 1 base from J, the junction kept 6 bases outside the gene matches.

This clonotype occurred many times. The rearrangement uses TRBV24-1 and TRBJ1-2, with D possibly TRBD1 on 5 matching bases. This CDR3 is built from 14 residues. Germline V gene sequence: CDR1 KGHDR, CDR2 SFDVKD. V lost 4 bases, J lost 5 bases, and 13 bases lay in between. CDR3 sequence reads: CATSDRDGPYGYTF. CDR3 coding DNA: TGTGCCACCAGTGACCGGGACGGGCCTTATGGCTACACCTTC.

This clonotype was picked up a small number of times. CDR3: CATSMGGAAQPQHF. As DNA, the CDR3 is TGTGCCACATCGATGGGGGGGGCGGCTCAGCCCCAGCATTTT. The chain combines TRBV6-1 with TRBJ1-5; perhaps TRBD1 as D (6 bases). Trimming took off 10 bases at V and 6 bases at J, with 19 bases between the two ends. The CDR3 spans 14 residues. Germline V lookup: CDR1 MNHNS, CDR2 SASEGT.

This clonotype appeared a few times. The chain recombines TRBV7-2 with TRBJ1-5, with D perhaps matching TRBD1 (6 bases). Germline-derived CDR1 and CDR2 are SGHTA and FQGNSA. Trimming cost V 4 bases and J 5 bases, with 12 bases left between them. CDR3 length: 14 residues. Here the CDR3 DNA reads TGTGCCAGCAGCTCGGTACAGGGTGATCAGCCCCAGCATTTT. As protein: CASSSVQGDQPQHF.

This chain links TRBV7-2 with TRBJ2-3; D gene ambiguous. CDR3 length: 15 residues. Germline V lookup: CDR1 SGHTA, CDR2 FQGNSA. The germline V and J ends were trimmed by 3 bases and 1 base, with 11 bases remaining between them. The CDR3 here is CASSFTGLGTDTQYF. The CDR3 DNA reads TGTGCCAGCAGCTTCACCGGCCTCGGCACAGATACGCAGTATTTT. The variable domain in full, with the rest retrieved from reference TRBV7-2 and TRBJ2-3, is GAGVSQSPSNKVTEKGKDVELRCDPISGHTALYWYRQSLGQGLEFLIYFQGNSAPDKSGLPSDRFSAERTGGSVSTLTIQRTQQEDSAVYLCASSFTGLGTDTQYFGPGTRLTVL.

This clonotype was found many times. J is TRBJ1-1 and V is TRBV4-2; TRBD1 matches at 9 bases. Germline V gene sequence: CDR1 LGHNA, CDR2 YNFKEQ. The length of the CDR3 is 15 residues. Germline trimming cut 2 bases from V and 5 bases from J; bases unmatched to any gene: 6. DNA for the CDR3: TGTGCCAGCAGCCAAAATGTAGGACAGGGGACTGAAGCTTTCTTT. This gives the protein CASSQNVGQGTEAFF.

The rearrangement joins TRBV7-6 to TRBJ2-2; 8 bases match TRBD1. The germline CDR1 and CDR2 sequences are SGHVS and FNYEAQ. This CDR3 is built from 19 residues. With 5 bases clipped from V and 6 bases from J, the junction kept 20 bases outside the gene matches. CDR3 nucleotide sequence: TGTGCCAGCAGCCAAAAACGACAGGGGCGGAGGGGGTACCCCGGGGAGCTGTTTTTT. Its protein product is CASSQKRQGRRGYPGELFF.

Only a few counts were recorded for this clonotype. The V and J genes are TRBV15 and TRBJ2-1, with 8 bases identical to TRBD2. The CDR3 is made up of 18 amino acids. V shed 2 bases, J shed 4 bases, and the junction held 13 bases outside the gene matches. Germline CDR1 is LNHNV and CDR2 is YYDKDF (reference sequence). The DNA for the CDR3 is TGTGCCACCAGCAGACCAGGCTTAGCGGGGCACACTTACAATGAGCAGTTCTTC. This gives the protein CATSRPGLAGHTYNEQFF.

V usage is TRBV7-9 and J usage is TRBJ2-5, with D perhaps matching TRBD2 (5 bases). This CDR3 is built from 14 residues. Trimming shortened V by 1 base and J by 3 bases, and 9 bases separated the two germline ends. Looked up from germline, CDR1 is SEHNR and CDR2 is FQNEAQ (reference sequence). This chain's CDR3 is CASSLGAGKETQYF. As DNA, the CDR3 is TGTGCCAGCAGCTTAGGGGCGGGCAAAGAGACCCAGTACTTC.

This clonotype turned up a few times. This sequence joins TRBV20-1 and TRBJ2-7; 7 bases are shared with TRBD1. With 5 bases clipped from V and 0 bases from J, the junction kept 1 base outside the gene matches. Germline CDR1 is DFQATT and CDR2 is SNEGSKA (reference sequence). This CDR3 is built from 12 residues. This CDR3 is CSARTGSYEQYF. The DNA for the CDR3 is TGCAGTGCTCGGACAGGCTCCTACGAGCAGTACTTC.

This clonotype has a handful of counts. The CDR3 protein is CASSPRTMNTEAFF. CDR3 sequence (DNA): TGTGCCAGCAGCCCCCGGACGATGAACACTGAAGCTTTCTTT. This sequence joins TRBV9 and TRBJ1-1; D is ambiguous. Trimming pared 4 bases from V and 0 bases from J, leaving 10 bases between. The CDR3 has 14 amino acids. CDR1 and CDR2 (germline): SGDLS, YYNGEE.

The J gene is TRBJ2-7, the V gene TRBV4-1; TRBD1 agrees at 9 bases. Germline CDR1 is MGHRA and CDR2 is YSYEKL. This CDR3 spans 15 amino acids. V lost 1 base to trimming and J lost 3 bases; unmatched junction nucleotides: 4. CDR3 nucleotides: TGCGCCAGCAGCCAAGCAATGGGACAGGGCTACGAGCAGTACGTC. It yields the protein CASSQAMGQGYEQYV.

V and J are TRBV4-3 and TRBJ2-1; 9 bases are a match to TRBD2. The junction had 6 bases not matched to a gene; V was cut back by 0 bases and J by 6 bases. CDR1 is LGHNA, CDR2 YSLEER, per germline. This CDR3 comprises 16 residues. CDR3 region: CASSQDFSGGSNEQFF. The CDR3 region has the DNA TGCGCCAGCAGCCAAGATTTTAGCGGGGGTTCCAATGAGCAGTTCTTC.

Only a few counts were recorded for this clonotype. This chain connects TRBV12-3 or TRBV12-4 to TRBJ2-5; the D gene is possibly TRBD1 (6 bases). Trimming left V 8 bases short and J 5 bases short, with 15 bases between. This CDR3 contains 13 residues. CDR3 region: CASSTGNSETQYF. CDR3 nucleotides: TGTGCCAGCTCAACAGGGAATTCGGAGACCCAGTACTTC.

The chain couples TRBV7-9 to TRBJ1-2; 9 bases are shared with TRBD1. The germline V gene has CDR1 SEHNR and CDR2 FQNEAQ (reference sequence). This CDR3 comprises 15 residues. With V trimmed by 6 bases and J by 7 bases, 12 bases remained unmatched. Here the CDR3 reads CASSSDGGQGFGYTF. CDR3 nucleotides: TGTGCCAGCAGTTCAGATGGAGGACAGGGGTTTGGCTACACCTTC.

This clonotype was counted a few times. This chain uses TRBV7-9 with TRBJ2-1, with 7 bases lining up with TRBD1. The CDR3 contains 15 residues. V gave up 7 bases and J gave up 8 bases; unmatched junction bases: 14. Germline CDR1 reads SEHNR; CDR2 reads FQNEAQ (reference sequence). The CDR3 bases are TGTGCCAGCACCGTACCGCTACAGGGGCGGGATGAGCAGTTCTTC. This codes for CASTVPLQGRDEQFF.

The sample holds many counts of this clonotype. The chain has TRBV20-1 and TRBJ1-1; 8 bases line up with TRBD1. V lost 3 bases to trimming and J lost 4 bases; unmatched junction nucleotides: 13. There are 16 residues in the CDR3. Germline assignment: CDR1 DFQATT and CDR2 SNEGSKA (reference sequence). CDR3 DNA sequence: TGCAGTGCTAGGGACAGGGACCTCGGGTTATTCACTGAAGCTTTCTTT. Translation: CSARDRDLGLFTEAFF.